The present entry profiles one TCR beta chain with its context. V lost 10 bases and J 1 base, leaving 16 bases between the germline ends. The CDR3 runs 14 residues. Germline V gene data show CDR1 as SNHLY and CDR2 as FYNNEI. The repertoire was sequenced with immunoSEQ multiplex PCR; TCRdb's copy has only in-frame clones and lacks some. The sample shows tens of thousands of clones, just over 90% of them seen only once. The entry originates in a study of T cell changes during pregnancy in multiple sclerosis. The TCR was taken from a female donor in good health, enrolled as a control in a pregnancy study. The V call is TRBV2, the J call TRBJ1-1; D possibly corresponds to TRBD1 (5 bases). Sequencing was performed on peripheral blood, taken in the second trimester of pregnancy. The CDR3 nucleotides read TGTGCCACCCTCGGGGGGGAGTCGAACACTGAAGCTTTCTTT. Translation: CATLGGESNTEAFF.